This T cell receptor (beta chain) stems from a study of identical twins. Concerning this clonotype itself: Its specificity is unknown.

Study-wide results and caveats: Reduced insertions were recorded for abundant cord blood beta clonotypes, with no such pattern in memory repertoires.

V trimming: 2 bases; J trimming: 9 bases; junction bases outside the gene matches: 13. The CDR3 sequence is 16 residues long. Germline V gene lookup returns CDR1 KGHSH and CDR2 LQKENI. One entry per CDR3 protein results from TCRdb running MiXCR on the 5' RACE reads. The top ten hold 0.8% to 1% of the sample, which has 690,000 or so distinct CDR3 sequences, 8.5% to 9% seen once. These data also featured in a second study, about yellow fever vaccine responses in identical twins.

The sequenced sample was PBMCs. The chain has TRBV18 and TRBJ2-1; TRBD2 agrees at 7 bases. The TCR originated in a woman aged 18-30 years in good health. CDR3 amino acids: CASSPMARRGNGEQFF. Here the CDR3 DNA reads TGTGCCAGCTCACCAATGGCTAGGCGGGGGAATGGTGAGCAGTTCTTC.